The text below deals with one T cell receptor beta chain. The sample holds one count of this clone. The antigen it recognizes is unknown. There are no base qualities to consult, and no much larger clone falls within one base. Reading the germline V gene gives CDR1 SGHDT and CDR2 YYEEEE. Trimming costs V 2 bases and J 2 bases, and their ends lie 8 bases apart. Spanning cysteine to phenylalanine, the CDR3 consists of 14 amino acids. The only DNA kept is the CDR3, 42 bases in frame from the first base. This record belongs to a study of shared clonotypes between healthy human individuals (TCRdb year 2020). Study-wide context: The cohort comprised a couple of women and a few men aged 18 to 49 years. To increase sequencing depth and limit assay-specific biases, different laboratories used diverse techniques to prepare libraries and sequence TCR repertoires. To estimate repertoire size and how much clonotypes are shared between individuals, the study performed deep sequencing of blood TCR repertoires from roughly five healthy adults. Each donor's leukapheresis produced roughly between roughly 0.9 and 8.9 billion PBMCs. Per donor, three plates each were used for CD4 naive and CD4 memory, two for CD8 naive, and one for CD8 memory.

The study at large found these results: When a few donors were compared, the shared fraction of clonotypes was about 5.5% for naive CD4, roughly 3.3% for naive CD8, 2.3% for memory CD4, and 0.4% for memory CD8. Compared with non-shared clonotypes, the clonotypes found in all four sorted-subset donors had higher generation probabilities. Naive subsets generally had larger estimated clonotype richness than memory subsets did. Only blood was sampled, and tissue TCR repertoires likely differ from those in blood. Pairwise subsampling indicated that sequencing depth was expected to affect the degree of clonotype sharing among donors. Even with the large sequencing depth, rarefaction of the sorted-subset datasets indicated that sequencing was incomplete. Because the study included only a small number of donors, the genetic and exposure-history diversity represented was limited.

TCR CDR3 regions were amplified from genomic DNA by multiplex PCR using the deep immunoSEQ assay. Extracted genomic DNA from each cell subset was spread evenly across all wells of several immunoSEQ 96-well plates, with each plate serving as a replicate. For sorted subsets, each replicate PCR was loaded with around 200 ng genomic DNA, equivalent to 30,000 to 35,000 T cell genomes. The purified libraries were quantified using a Qubit 3.0 fluorometer, sized with a Bioanalyzer 2100, and then quantified again using the KAPA Library Quantification kit. A separate single-read 150-cycle Illumina NextSeq 550 flow cell was used to sequence each immunoSEQ 96-well plate. The original methods were these. The immunoSEQ output contained only junctional sequences without quality scores, so filtering could not match that applied to full-length reads. To assign V/J genes and CDR3, sequences were annotated using PyIR, a Python wrapper for IgBLAST v1.9, with IMGT germline references. Reads were removed for weak V/J assignments (E-value above 1e-6), missing CDR3, stop codons, out-of-frame junctions, or ambiguous translated residues. V3J clonotypes were defined as sequences sharing an identical inferred V gene, J gene, and CDR3 amino acid sequence. Percentage overlap between repertoires was computed as shared unique clonotypes divided by the size of the smaller repertoire. RTK rarefaction, the Chao1 estimator, and Recon v2.1 estimates of unobserved clonotypes were used to assess repertoire richness. Generation probabilities were computed with OLGA for all TCRbeta clonotypes obtained by the gDNA method from several donors. In TCRdb, the immuneACCESS table is reduced to in-frame sequences with V and J assigned. These tables do not hold every clone; where another copy was compared, an unresolved V gene accounts for under half, and the others remain unexplained. The V and J calls and clone size were taken over from that table, and D and trimming were inferred from the DNA. Counted in this sample were approximately 2,000,000 clones; about 93% of them appeared once. The ten biggest clones cover about 1.6% of the sample.

For the CD8 naive samples, CD45RO-negative cells were positively selected for CCR7, yielding a CD45RA+CCR7+ population from which TemRA cells were excluded. The donors were healthy, HIV-negative adults with no recently reported acute infections or vaccinations. Every donor was a Caucasian adult living in Nashville, Tennessee, USA. Blood was obtained by leukapheresis, after which PBMCs were separated by Ficoll-Histopaque density gradient centrifugation and cryopreserved in liquid nitrogen vapor phase. Analytical flow cytometry was used to check the purity and quantity of every magnetically sorted T cell population. Genomic DNA was isolated from every sorted fraction and measured by UV absorbance on a Nanodrop 2000c.

This clonotype was obtained from a man aged 18 to 29 in good health. Some clones in this sample may be carry-over from other donors' samples. Sequenced material: naive CD8+ T cells from PBMCs. The cell subset or site label of this sample denotes: CD45RA+CCR7+. This receptor chain uses TRBV5-6 and TRBJ1-3; too little of a D gene remains to name it. The CDR3 protein is CASSLTEPGNTIYF. The DNA reads as follows: TGTGCCAGCAGCTTAACAGAGCCTGGAAACACCATATATTTT. Joined to the reference TRBV5-6 and TRBJ1-3 proteins, this CDR3 gives the full variable domain: DAGVTQSPTHLIKTRGQQVTLRCSPKSGHDTVSWYQQALGQGPQFIFQYYEEEERQRGNFPDRFSGHQFPNYSSELNVNALLLGDSALYLCASSLTEPGNTIYFGEGSWLTVV.